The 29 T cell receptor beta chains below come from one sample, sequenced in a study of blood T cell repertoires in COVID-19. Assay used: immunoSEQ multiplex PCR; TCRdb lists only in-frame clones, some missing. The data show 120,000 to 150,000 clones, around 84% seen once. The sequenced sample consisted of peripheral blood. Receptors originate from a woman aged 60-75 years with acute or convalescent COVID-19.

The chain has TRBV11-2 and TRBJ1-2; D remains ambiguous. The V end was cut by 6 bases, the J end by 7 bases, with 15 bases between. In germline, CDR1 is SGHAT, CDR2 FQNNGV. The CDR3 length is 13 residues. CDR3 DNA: TGTGCCAGCAGTCAAGAGAGGTTGACTGGCTACACCTTC. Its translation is CASSQERLTGYTF.

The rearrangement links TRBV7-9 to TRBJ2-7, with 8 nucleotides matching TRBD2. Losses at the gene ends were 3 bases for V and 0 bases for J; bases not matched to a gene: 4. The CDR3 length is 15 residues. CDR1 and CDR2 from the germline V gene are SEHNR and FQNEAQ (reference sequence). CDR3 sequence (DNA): TGTGCCAGCAGCTTTTTAAGCGGGAGCTCCTACGAGCAGTACTTC. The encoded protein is CASSFLSGSSYEQYF. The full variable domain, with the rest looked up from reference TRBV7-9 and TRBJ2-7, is DTGVSQNPRHKITKRGQNVTFRCDPISEHNRLYWYRQTLGQGPEFLTYFQNEAQLEKSRLLSDRFSAERPKGSFSTLEIQRTEQGDSAMYLCASSFLSGSSYEQYFGPGTRLTVT.

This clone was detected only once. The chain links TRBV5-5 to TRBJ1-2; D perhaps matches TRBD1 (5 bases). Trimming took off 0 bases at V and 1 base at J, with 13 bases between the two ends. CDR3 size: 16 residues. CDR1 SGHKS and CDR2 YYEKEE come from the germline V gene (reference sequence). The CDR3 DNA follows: TGTGCCAGCAGCTTGGTTCCCGGGACTAATAACTATGGCTACACCTTC. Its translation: CASSLVPGTNNYGYTF.

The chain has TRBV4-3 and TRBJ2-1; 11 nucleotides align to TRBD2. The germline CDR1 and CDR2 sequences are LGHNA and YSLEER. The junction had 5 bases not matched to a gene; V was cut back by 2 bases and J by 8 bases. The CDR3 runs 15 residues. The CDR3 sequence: CASSQQLAGGDEQFF. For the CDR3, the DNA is TGCGCCAGCAGCCAACAGCTAGCGGGGGGAGATGAGCAGTTCTTC.

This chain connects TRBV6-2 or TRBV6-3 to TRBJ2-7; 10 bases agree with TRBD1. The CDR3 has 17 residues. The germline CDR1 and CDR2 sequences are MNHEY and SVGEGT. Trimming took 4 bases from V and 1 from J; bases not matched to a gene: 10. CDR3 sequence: CASSSLFGTGVSYEQYF. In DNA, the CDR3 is TGTGCCAGCAGTTCCCTCTTTGGGACAGGGGTTTCCTACGAGCAGTACTTC.

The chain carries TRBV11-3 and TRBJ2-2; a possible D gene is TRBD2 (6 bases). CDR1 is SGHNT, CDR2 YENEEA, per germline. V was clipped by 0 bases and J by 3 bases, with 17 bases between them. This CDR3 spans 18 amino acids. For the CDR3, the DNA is TGTGCCAGCAGCTTAGAGTTTGCTTTAGGAGGGTACACCGGGGAGCTGTTTTTT. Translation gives CASSLEFALGGYTGELFF.

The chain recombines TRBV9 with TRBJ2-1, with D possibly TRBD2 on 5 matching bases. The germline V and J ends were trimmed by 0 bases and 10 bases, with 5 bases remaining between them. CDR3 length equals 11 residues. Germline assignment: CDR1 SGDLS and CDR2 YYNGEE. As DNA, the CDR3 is TGTGCCAGCAGCGTAGCTAGCGAGCAGTTCTTC. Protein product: CASSVASEQFF.

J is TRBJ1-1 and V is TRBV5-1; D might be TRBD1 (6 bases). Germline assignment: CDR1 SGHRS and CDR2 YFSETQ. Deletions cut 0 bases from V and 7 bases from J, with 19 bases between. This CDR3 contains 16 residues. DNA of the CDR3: TGCGCCAGCAGCTTGGTGGGAGGGGGACGACCTGATGAAGCTTTCTTT. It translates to CASSLVGGGRPDEAFF.

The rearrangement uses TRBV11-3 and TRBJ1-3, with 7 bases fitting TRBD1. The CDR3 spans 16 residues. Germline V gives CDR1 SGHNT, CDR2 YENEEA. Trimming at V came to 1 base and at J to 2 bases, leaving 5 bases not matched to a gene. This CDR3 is CASSLVPQGAGNTIYF. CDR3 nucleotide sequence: TGTGCCAGCAGCTTAGTGCCTCAGGGGGCTGGAAACACCATATATTTT.

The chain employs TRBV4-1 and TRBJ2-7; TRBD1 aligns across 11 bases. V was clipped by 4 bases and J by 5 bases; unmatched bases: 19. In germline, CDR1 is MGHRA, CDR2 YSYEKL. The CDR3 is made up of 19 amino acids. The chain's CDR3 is CASSRPQMSSGTGGDEQYF. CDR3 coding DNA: TGCGCCAGCAGCCGACCCCAAATGAGCTCCGGGACAGGGGGGGACGAGCAGTACTTC.

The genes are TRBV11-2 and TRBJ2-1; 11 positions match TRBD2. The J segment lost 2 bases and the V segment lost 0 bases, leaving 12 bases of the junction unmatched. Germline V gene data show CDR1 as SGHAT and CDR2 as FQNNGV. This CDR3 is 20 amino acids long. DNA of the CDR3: TGTGCCAGCAGCTTAGATCGAGGGATTAGCGGGGGGGCGGCCTACAATGAGCAGTTCTTC. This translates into CASSLDRGISGGAAYNEQFF.

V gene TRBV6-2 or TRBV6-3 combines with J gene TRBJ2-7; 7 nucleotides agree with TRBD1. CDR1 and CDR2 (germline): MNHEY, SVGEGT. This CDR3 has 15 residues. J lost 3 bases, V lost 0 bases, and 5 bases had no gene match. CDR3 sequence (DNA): TGTGCCAGCAGTTACTCGGGGGCAGGGGGCTACGAGCAGTACTTC. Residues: CASSYSGAGGYEQYF.

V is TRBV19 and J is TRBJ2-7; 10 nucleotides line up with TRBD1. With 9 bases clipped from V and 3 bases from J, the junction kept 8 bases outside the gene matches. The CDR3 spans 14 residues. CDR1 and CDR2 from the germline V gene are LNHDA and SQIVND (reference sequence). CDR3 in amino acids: CASAFGQGVYEQYF. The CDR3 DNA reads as TGTGCCAGCGCTTTCGGACAGGGGGTCTACGAGCAGTACTTC.

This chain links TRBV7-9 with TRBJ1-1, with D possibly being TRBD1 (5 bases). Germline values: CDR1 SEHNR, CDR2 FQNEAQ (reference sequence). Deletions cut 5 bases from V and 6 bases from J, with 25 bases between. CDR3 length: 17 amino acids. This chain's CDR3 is CASSKTRDFPSGSEAFF. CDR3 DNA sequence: TGTGCCAGCAGCAAAACTCGGGACTTTCCCTCGGGTTCTGAAGCTTTCTTT.

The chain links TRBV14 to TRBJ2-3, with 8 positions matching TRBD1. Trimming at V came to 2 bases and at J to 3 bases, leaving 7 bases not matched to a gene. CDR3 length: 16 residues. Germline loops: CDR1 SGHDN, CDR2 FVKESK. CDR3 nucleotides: TGTGCCAGCAGCCAAAGGAGGACAGGGCGGACAGATACGCAGTATTTT. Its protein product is CASSQRRTGRTDTQYF.

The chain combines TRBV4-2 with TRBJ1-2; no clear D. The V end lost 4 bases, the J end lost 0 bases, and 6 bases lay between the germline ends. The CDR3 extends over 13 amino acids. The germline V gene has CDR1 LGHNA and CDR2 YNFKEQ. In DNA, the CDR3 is TGTGCCAGCAGCCGCGACACTAACTATGGCTACACCTTC. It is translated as CASSRDTNYGYTF.

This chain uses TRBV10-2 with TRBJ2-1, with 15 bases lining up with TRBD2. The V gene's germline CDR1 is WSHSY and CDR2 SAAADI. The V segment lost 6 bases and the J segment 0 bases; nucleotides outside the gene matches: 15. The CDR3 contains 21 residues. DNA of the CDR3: TGCGCCAGCAGACTATCCCCGGGACTAGCGGGGGGCCAGAGCTCCTACAATGAGCAGTTCTTC. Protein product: CASRLSPGLAGGQSSYNEQFF.

CDR3 residues: CASSTTVGETQYF. DNA for the CDR3: TGCGCCAGCAGCACGACAGTGGGAGAGACCCAGTACTTC. The chain is built from TRBV5-1 and TRBJ2-5; D is perhaps TRBD1 (5 bases). Germline loops: CDR1 SGHRS, CDR2 YFSETQ. V lost 4 bases and J 4 bases, leaving 11 bases between the germline ends. CDR3 size: 13 residues.

CDR3 sequence: CASSRTSGGPGELFF. The CDR3 bases are TGCGCCAGCAGCAGGACTAGCGGGGGGCCCGGGGAGCTGTTTTTT. The V call is TRBV5-1, the J call TRBJ2-2; TRBD2 aligns across 14 bases. There are 15 residues in the CDR3. V lost 4 bases and J lost 6; bases outside the gene matches: 2. The germline CDR1 and CDR2 sequences are SGHRS and YFSETQ.

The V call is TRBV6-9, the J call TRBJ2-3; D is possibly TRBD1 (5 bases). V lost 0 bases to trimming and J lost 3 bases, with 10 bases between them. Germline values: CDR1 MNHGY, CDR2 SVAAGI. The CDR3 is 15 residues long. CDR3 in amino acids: CASSYSARQTDTQYF. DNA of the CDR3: TGTGCCAGCAGTTATTCGGCTCGACAGACAGATACGCAGTATTTT.

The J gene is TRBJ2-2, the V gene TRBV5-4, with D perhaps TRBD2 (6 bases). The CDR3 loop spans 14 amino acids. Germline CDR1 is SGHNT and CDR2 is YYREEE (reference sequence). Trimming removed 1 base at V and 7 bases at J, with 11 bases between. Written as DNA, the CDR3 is TGTGCCAGCAGCTTGCTAGCGTTTGACGGGGAGCTGTTTTTT. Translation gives CASSLLAFDGELFF.

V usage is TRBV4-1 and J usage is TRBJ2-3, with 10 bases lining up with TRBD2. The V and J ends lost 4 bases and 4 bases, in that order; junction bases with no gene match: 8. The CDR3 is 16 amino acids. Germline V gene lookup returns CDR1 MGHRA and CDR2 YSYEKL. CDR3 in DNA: TGCGCCAGCAGCCCTCAGGGAGCGGGGGGGCCAGATACGCAGTATTTT. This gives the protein CASSPQGAGGPDTQYF.

CDR3 in DNA: TGTGCCAGCAGCAAAGTACTTGAGGTGAGCTCTGGAAACACCATATATTTT. The encoded protein is CASSKVLEVSSGNTIYF. The chain recombines TRBV21-1 with TRBJ1-3. TRBV21-1 counts as a pseudogene. The CDR3 is made up of 17 amino acids.

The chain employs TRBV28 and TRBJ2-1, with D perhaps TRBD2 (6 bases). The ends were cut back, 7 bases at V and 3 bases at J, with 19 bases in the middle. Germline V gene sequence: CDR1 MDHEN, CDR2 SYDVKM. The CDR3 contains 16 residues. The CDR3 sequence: CASTPLGAGLYNEQFF. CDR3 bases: TGTGCCAGCACCCCTCTCGGAGCGGGTCTCTACAATGAGCAGTTCTTC. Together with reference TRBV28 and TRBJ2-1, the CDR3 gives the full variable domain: DVKVTQSSRYLVKRTGEKVFLECVQDMDHENMFWYRQDPGLGLRLIYFSYDVKMKEKGDIPEGYSVSREKKERFSLILESASTNQTSMYLCASTPLGAGLYNEQFFGPGTRLTVL.

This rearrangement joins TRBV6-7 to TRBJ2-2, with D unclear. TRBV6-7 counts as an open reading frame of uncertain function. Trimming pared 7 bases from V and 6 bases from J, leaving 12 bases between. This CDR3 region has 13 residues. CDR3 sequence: CASTGRFSGELFF. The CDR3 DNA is TGTGCCAGCACGGGTAGGTTTTCCGGGGAGCTGTTTTTT.

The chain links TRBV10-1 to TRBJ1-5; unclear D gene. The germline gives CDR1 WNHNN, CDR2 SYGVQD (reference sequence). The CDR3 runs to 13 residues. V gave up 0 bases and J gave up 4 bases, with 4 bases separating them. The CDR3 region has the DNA TGCGCCAGCAGTGAGTCCCTGAATCAGCCCCAGCATTTT. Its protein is CASSESLNQPQHF.

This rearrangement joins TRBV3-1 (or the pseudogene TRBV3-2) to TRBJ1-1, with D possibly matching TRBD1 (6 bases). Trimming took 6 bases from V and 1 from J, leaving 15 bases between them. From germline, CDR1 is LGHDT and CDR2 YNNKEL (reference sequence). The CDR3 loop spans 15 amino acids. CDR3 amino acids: CASSPTGNRNTEAFF. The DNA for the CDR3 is TGTGCCAGCAGTCCTACAGGGAATAGGAACACTGAAGCTTTCTTT.

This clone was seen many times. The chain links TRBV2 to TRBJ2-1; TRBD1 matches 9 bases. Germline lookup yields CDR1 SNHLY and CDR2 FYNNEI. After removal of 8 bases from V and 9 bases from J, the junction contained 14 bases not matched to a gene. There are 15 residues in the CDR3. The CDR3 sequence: CASPLGGQGGSEQFF. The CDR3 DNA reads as TGTGCCAGCCCCCTTGGGGGACAGGGTGGGAGTGAGCAGTTCTTC. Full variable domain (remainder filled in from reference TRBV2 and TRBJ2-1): EPEVTQTPSHQVTQMGQEVILRCVPISNHLYFYWYRQILGQKVEFLVSFYNNEISEKSEIFDDQFSVERPDGSNFTLKIRSTKLEDSAMYFCASPLGGQGGSEQFFGPGTRLTVL.

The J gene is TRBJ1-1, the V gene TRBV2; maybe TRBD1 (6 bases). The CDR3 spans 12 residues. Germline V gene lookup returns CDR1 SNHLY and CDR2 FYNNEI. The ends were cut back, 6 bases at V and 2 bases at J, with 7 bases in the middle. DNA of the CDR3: TGTGCCAGCAGAGGGGGAAACACTGAAGCTTTCTTT. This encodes CASRGGNTEAFF.